This TCR beta chain was obtained from a study of T cells in localized non-small cell lung cancer. The table lists this clone with a few counts. TCRdb keeps only in-frame clones here, not all; method: immunoSEQ multiplex PCR. The sample consists of fewer than 90,000 clones, 84% of them appearing once. The CDR3 has 13 residues. The ends lost 6 bases at V and 3 bases at J; junction bases unmatched: 2. Germline V gene data show CDR1 as MNHEY and CDR2 as SVGAGI. Source: peripheral blood, taken before any cancer treatment. This sequence was found in a man aged 35 to 69 with stage I lung adenocarcinoma. J is TRBJ2-7 and V is TRBV6-5, with 10 bases fitting TRBD1. The CDR3 sequence: CASRGTGDYEQYF. CDR3 nucleotides: TGTGCCAGCAGGGGGACAGGGGACTACGAGCAGTACTTC.